This paragraph reports one T cell receptor beta chain. The antigen is not known. The entry originates in a study of cytomegalovirus exposure and HLA in healthy donors. Donors likely had unrecorded immune exposures despite being nominally healthy when sampled. Vbeta (60) and Jbeta (13) primers were used in the PCR. Data came from immunoSEQ multiplex PCR; TCRdb stores just in-frame clones and leaves some out. The sample data list roughly 140,000 clones. General observations from the study: A later examination showed that TCR association rates differed by HLA locus, with DRB1 most and HLA-C fewest. Accurate prediction of most subjects' HLA-A and HLA-B alleles from TCR beta sequences was reported.

Germline CDR1 is GTSNPN and CDR2 is SVGIG (reference sequence). V lost 4 bases to trimming and J lost 2 bases, with 17 bases between them. This CDR3 spans 15 amino acids. The sequence derives from a male donor in good health and CMV-seronegative. This chain joins TRBV30 and TRBJ1-1; D remains ambiguous. Sequencing was done on a sample of PBMCs. The CDR3 region is CAWIRLPIINTEAFF. In DNA form, the CDR3 reads TGTGCCTGGATTAGACTTCCGATAATAAACACTGAAGCTTTCTTT.